This entry lists 28 T cell receptor beta chains sequenced from one sample in a study of T cell responses to AZD1222 COVID-19 vaccine. Generated by immunoSEQ multiplex PCR, the TCRdb table keeps only in-frame clones and is missing some. In the table there are 150,000 to 200,000 clones, more than 90% of which are singletons. This sample comprised peripheral blood, obtained on day 0 of AZD1222 vaccination. The receptors derive from an adult in good health.

The chain combines TRBV6-1 with TRBJ1-2; TRBD1 agrees at 8 bases. CDR3 size: 15 residues. The germline CDR1 and CDR2 sequences are MNHNS and SASEGT. Trimming removed 3 bases from V and 3 bases from J; junction bases left unmatched: 6. CDR3 protein: CASSDRTGTDYGYTF. The CDR3 coding sequence is TGTGCCAGCAGTGATCGGACAGGGACCGACTATGGCTACACCTTC.

This chain joins TRBV19 and TRBJ2-2, with TRBD1 matching over 7 bases. Losses at the gene ends were 6 bases for V and 2 bases for J; bases not matched to a gene: 9. The length of the CDR3 is 16 residues. The germline gives CDR1 LNHDA, CDR2 SQIVND (reference sequence). CDR3 DNA: TGTGCCAGTAGGCCCCTCGGGGACAGAAACACCGGGGAGCTGTTTTTT. This gives the protein CASRPLGDRNTGELFF.

This chain links TRBV19 with TRBJ1-2, with D perhaps matching TRBD1 (6 bases). V gave up 9 bases and J gave up 8 bases, with 19 bases separating them. The CDR3 is 13 amino acids. CDR1 and CDR2 from the germline V gene are LNHDA and SQIVND (reference sequence). The DNA of the CDR3 is TGTGCCAGCTCCCCCCAGACAGGCGGCGGCTACACCTTC. This sequence encodes CASSPQTGGGYTF.

This clone was found once. The chain recombines TRBV12-3 or TRBV12-4 with TRBJ2-2; D is unresolved. The CDR3 consists of 13 residues. Trimming pared 7 bases from V and 2 bases from J, leaving 8 bases between. The CDR3 spells CASIMRNTGELFF. The CDR3 DNA is TGTGCCAGCATAATGAGAAACACCGGGGAGCTGTTTTTT.

The rearrangement links TRBV7-9 to TRBJ2-1, with D possibly TRBD2 on 6 matching bases. The CDR3 is made up of 14 amino acids. V lost 3 bases and J 8 bases, leaving 14 bases between the germline ends. In germline, CDR1 is SEHNR, CDR2 FQNEAQ (reference sequence). CDR3 nucleotide sequence: TGTGCCAGCAGCTTTAGCGGTATGAACCATGAGCAGTTCTTC. This gives the protein CASSFSGMNHEQFF.

This clone came up once. V is TRBV19 and J is TRBJ1-1, with 7 positions matching TRBD1. Germline V gene lookup returns CDR1 LNHDA and CDR2 SQIVND (reference sequence). Germline trimming cut 4 bases from V and 1 base from J; bases unmatched to any gene: 6. This CDR3 contains 15 residues. The CDR3 sequence: CASSTTGVPNTEAFF. CDR3 bases: TGTGCCAGTAGTACCACAGGGGTCCCGAACACTGAAGCTTTCTTT.

The chain carries TRBV5-4 and TRBJ2-1, with D perhaps given as TRBD1 or TRBD2 (6 bases each). CDR1 is SGHNT, CDR2 YYREEE, per germline (reference sequence). The length of the CDR3 is 14 residues. Between the trimmed V and J ends, which lost 5 bases and 9 bases, there was a span of 18 bases. Written as DNA, the CDR3 is TGTGCCAGCAGTAACGGACAGTTCGGGGGTGAGCAGTTCTTC. The encoded protein is CASSNGQFGGEQFF.

The chain is built from TRBV29-1 and TRBJ1-1; 8 nucleotides agree with TRBD1. This CDR3 spans 14 amino acids. Looked up from germline, CDR1 is SQVTM and CDR2 is ANQGSEA. V was clipped by 4 bases and J by 8 bases; unmatched bases: 12. The CDR3 DNA is TGCAGCGTTGCCGGGACAGGTCGGAACGGGGAAGCTTTCTTT. Protein product: CSVAGTGRNGEAFF. Combining the CDR3 with reference TRBV29-1 and TRBJ1-1 gives the whole variable domain SAVISQKPSRDICQRGTSLTIQCQVDSQVTMMFWYRQQPGQSLTLIATANQGSEATYESGFVIDKFPISRPNLTFSTLTVSNMSPEDSSIYLCSVAGTGRNGEAFFGQGTRLTVV.

The rearrangement joins TRBV7-9 to TRBJ2-7; D unclear. The germline V and J ends were trimmed by 5 bases and 0 bases, with 14 bases remaining between them. CDR1 is SEHNR and CDR2 is FQNEAQ in the germline V gene (reference sequence). This CDR3 has 15 residues. As DNA, the CDR3 is TGTGCCAGCAGCCCTTTGTTTAGGGACTCCTACGAGCAGTACTTC. The encoded protein is CASSPLFRDSYEQYF.

The gene calls are TRBV7-9 and TRBJ2-7; weak D call: TRBD1 (8 bases). The CDR3 loop spans 17 amino acids. Germline CDR1 is SEHNR and CDR2 is FQNEAQ (reference sequence). The germline V and J ends were trimmed by 0 bases and 2 bases, with 17 bases remaining between them. As DNA, the CDR3 is TGTGCCAGCAGCTTAGCGAGCGGGACAGGATTTACCTACGAGCAGTACTTC. Encoded protein: CASSLASGTGFTYEQYF. The full variable domain, completed using reference TRBV7-9 and TRBJ2-7, is DTGVSQNPRHKITKRGQNVTFRCDPISEHNRLYWYRQTLGQGPEFLTYFQNEAQLEKSRLLSDRFSAERPKGSFSTLEIQRTEQGDSAMYLCASSLASGTGFTYEQYFGPGTRLTVT.

The chain couples TRBV6-5 to TRBJ1-4; TRBD1 might be the D (6 bases). The germline V and J ends were trimmed by 4 bases and 7 bases, with 19 bases remaining between them. This CDR3 is 16 amino acids long. CDR1 and CDR2 (germline): MNHEY, SVGAGI. CDR3 region: CASSSPYRADGEKLFF. In DNA form, the CDR3 reads TGTGCCAGCAGTTCCCCGTACAGGGCCGATGGTGAAAAACTGTTTTTT.

V and J are TRBV29-1 and TRBJ2-7; TRBD2 matches 7 bases. V shed 6 bases and J 6 bases; nucleotides not matched to a gene: 11. Germline V CDR1 and CDR2: SQVTM, ANQGSEA. CDR3 length: 13 residues. DNA of the CDR3: TGCAGCGTGGGGGGTCGACTAGCAGGCGAGCAGTACTTC. Amino acid sequence: CSVGGRLAGEQYF.

The V gene is TRBV6-6, the J gene TRBJ2-7; D is perhaps TRBD1 (5 bases). The CDR3 sequence is 13 residues long. The germline V gene encodes CDR1 MNHNY and CDR2 SVGAGI (reference sequence). The V end was cut by 7 bases, the J end by 5 bases, with 15 bases between. This CDR3 is CASIREIGDEQYF. In nucleotides, the CDR3 is TGTGCCAGCATTCGTGAAATAGGGGACGAGCAGTACTTC.

The rearrangement joins TRBV7-2 to TRBJ1-1; D is unclear. Trimming cost V 3 bases and J 6 bases, with 14 bases left between them. This CDR3 is 14 amino acids long. Looked up from germline, CDR1 is SGHTA and CDR2 is FQGNSA. In DNA form, the CDR3 reads TGTGCCAGCAGCTTTGCAACCCCGGACCCTGAAGCTTTCTTT. Translation gives CASSFATPDPEAFF.

This chain joins TRBV5-5 and TRBJ2-5; 7 bases align to TRBD1. V lost 6 bases, J lost 10 bases, and 9 bases stayed unmatched. The CDR3 is 12 amino acids. Germline loops: CDR1 SGHKS, CDR2 YYEKEE (reference sequence). CDR3 amino acids: CASNTGQVGQYF. The CDR3 region has the DNA TGTGCCAGCAACACCGGACAGGTGGGCCAGTACTTC.

J is TRBJ1-1 and V is TRBV3-1 (or the pseudogene TRBV3-2); D is undetermined. Trimming removed 3 bases from V and 11 bases from J, with 19 bases in between. Germline assignment: CDR1 LGHDT and CDR2 YNNKEL (reference sequence). This CDR3 is built from 14 residues. CDR3 region: CASSHEVMGKAAFF. DNA for the CDR3: TGTGCCAGCAGCCACGAAGTAATGGGCAAGGCCGCTTTCTTT.

The chain uses TRBV6-1 and TRBJ2-1; 10 nucleotides line up with TRBD2. There are 18 residues in the CDR3. The germline CDR1 and CDR2 sequences are MNHNS and SASEGT. J gave up 4 bases and V 4 bases, and 13 bases lay outside the gene matches. CDR3 DNA: TGTGCCAGCAGTGCGACCCAACCAGGTAGCGGGAGGTACAATGAGCAGTTCTTC. It specifies CASSATQPGSGRYNEQFF.

The CDR3 sequence: CASSEITGFYGYTF. DNA of the CDR3: TGTGCCAGCAGTGAAATAACGGGGTTCTATGGCTACACCTTC. This rearrangement joins TRBV6-1 to TRBJ1-2; D unresolved. V shed 2 bases and J shed 4 bases, with 11 bases lying between them. Germline V CDR1 and CDR2: MNHNS, SASEGT. The CDR3 totals 14 residues.

The chain is built from TRBV21-1 and TRBJ1-5; TRBD1 was called by the table and not checked on the DNA. TRBV21-1 is tagged as a pseudogene. The CDR3 has 18 amino acids. CDR3 sequence (DNA): TGTGCCAGCAGCAAAGGGAGACAGGGTCCTTATAGCAATCAGCCCCAGCATTTT. Amino acids: CASSKGRQGPYSNQPQHF.

The J gene is TRBJ2-7, the V gene TRBV3-1 (or the pseudogene TRBV3-2); D remains ambiguous. V gave up 0 bases and J gave up 2 bases, with 11 bases separating them. CDR1 is LGHDT, CDR2 YNNKEL, per germline (reference sequence). This CDR3 region has 15 residues. The CDR3 spells CASSQDMGRTYEQYF. CDR3 DNA: TGTGCCAGCAGCCAAGACATGGGTAGAACCTACGAGCAGTACTTC.

This chain joins TRBV5-1 and TRBJ2-7; a possible D gene is TRBD1 (6 bases). Per germline, CDR1 SGHRS and CDR2 YFSETQ. The ends were cut back, 4 bases at V and 2 bases at J, with 10 bases in the middle. The CDR3 consists of 13 residues. CDR3 protein: CASSRDKAYEQYF. Here the CDR3 DNA reads TGCGCCAGCAGCCGGGACAAGGCCTACGAGCAGTACTTC.

This clone was observed once. CDR3 in amino acids: CASSFGQVDYGYTF. In nucleotides, the CDR3 is TGTGCCAGCAGCTTCGGACAGGTAGACTATGGCTACACCTTC. The chain joins TRBV7-2 to TRBJ1-2; 7 bases are shared with TRBD1. CDR3 length: 14 amino acids. With 3 bases clipped from V and 3 bases from J, the junction kept 4 bases outside the gene matches. CDR1 and CDR2 from the germline V gene are SGHTA and FQGNSA.

The chain combines TRBV19 with TRBJ2-5, with D possibly matching TRBD2 (6 bases). The V end was cut by 4 bases, the J end by 5 bases, with 17 bases between. The germline gives CDR1 LNHDA, CDR2 SQIVND (reference sequence). The CDR3 has 15 amino acids. The CDR3 sequence: CASSRSGTPEETQYF. CDR3 DNA sequence: TGTGCCAGTAGTAGGTCCGGGACTCCCGAGGAGACCCAGTACTTC.

This clone was detected only once. The J gene is TRBJ2-3, the V gene TRBV5-6; maybe TRBD1 (5 bases). V gave up 4 bases and J gave up 0 bases, with 21 bases separating them. Germline V CDR1 and CDR2: SGHDT, YYEEEE. The CDR3 spans 18 residues. The CDR3 region is CASSPYLIRGLSTDTQYF. The CDR3 DNA follows: TGTGCCAGCAGCCCCTATCTCATTAGGGGCTTAAGCACAGATACGCAGTATTTT.

The table lists this clone with a count of one. V and J are TRBV11-3 and TRBJ1-1; no definite D call. Germline lookup yields CDR1 SGHNT and CDR2 YENEEA. The length of the CDR3 is 13 residues. The V end was cut by 1 base, the J end by 2 bases, with 5 bases between. The CDR3 bases are TGTGCCAGCAGCTTAGCCGTAAACACTGAAGCTTTCTTT. Amino acids: CASSLAVNTEAFF.

This clone was counted once. CDR3 nucleotide sequence: TGTGCCTGGACCAACCAGGGCACTGAAGCTTTCTTT. Residues: CAWTNQGTEAFF. The rearrangement joins TRBV30 to TRBJ1-1; D perhaps matches TRBD1 (5 bases). Per the germline V gene, CDR1 is GTSNPN and CDR2 is SVGIG (reference sequence). This CDR3 comprises 12 residues. V dropped 4 bases and J dropped 4 bases, with 10 bases sitting between them.

CDR3 residues: CASSYRTGGTEAFF. Here the CDR3 DNA reads TGTGCCAGCAGTTACAGGACAGGGGGAACTGAAGCTTTCTTT. V gene TRBV6-5 combines with J gene TRBJ1-1; TRBD1 aligns across 10 bases. CDR3 size: 14 residues. The germline V gene encodes CDR1 MNHEY and CDR2 SVGAGI. The J segment lost 5 bases and the V segment lost 2 bases, leaving 2 bases of the junction unmatched.

This chain connects TRBV6-1 to TRBJ2-1; D uncertain. This CDR3 comprises 15 residues. V lost 3 bases, J lost 6 bases, and 15 bases lay in between. CDR1 is MNHNS, CDR2 SASEGT, per germline. CDR3 coding DNA: TGTGCCAGCAGTGAGTCGGTGGTAGGATTCAATGAGCAGTTCTTC. The encoded protein is CASSESVVGFNEQFF.